These 29 T cell receptor beta chains were sequenced from one sample in a study of identical twins. Via MiXCR, TCRdb re-called the 5' RACE reads, giving one row per CDR3 protein. Here the sample spans approximately 190,000 distinct CDR3 sequences, less than 20% being singletons. These data were likewise used in another study, on T cells expressing NK-cell markers.

Sequencing was carried out using CD8+ T cells sorted from blood. Every receptor here comes from a woman between 18 and 30 years old in good health.

The CDR3 loop is CASSVGTGRYEQYF. The CDR3 region has the DNA TGTGCCAGCAGTGTCGGGACAGGGAGGTACGAGCAGTACTTC. The chain links TRBV2 to TRBJ2-7; TRBD1 agrees at 9 bases. The CDR3 consists of 14 residues. The germline V gene has CDR1 SNHLY and CDR2 FYNNEI. Losses at the gene ends were 4 bases for V and 4 bases for J; bases not matched to a gene: 5.

This clonotype was counted only a few times. V gene TRBV20-1 combines with J gene TRBJ2-1; 11 nucleotides match TRBD2. V gave up 4 bases and J gave up 8 bases; unmatched junction bases: 13. In germline, CDR1 is DFQATT, CDR2 SNEGSKA (reference sequence). There are 16 residues in the CDR3. In DNA form, the CDR3 reads TGCAGTGCTATGGACCGTACTAGCGGGAGTTTAGATGAGCAGTTCTTC. Its translation: CSAMDRTSGSLDEQFF.

This clonotype has just a few counts. The chain carries TRBV2 and TRBJ2-1; weak D call: TRBD1 (6 bases). Trimming stripped 0 bases from V and 2 bases from J, with 14 bases between. Germline V gene sequence: CDR1 SNHLY, CDR2 FYNNEI. This CDR3 comprises 17 residues. In DNA, the CDR3 is TGTGCCAGCAGTGAAGCGCTAACACAGGGCCCCTACAATGAGCAGTTCTTC. It translates to CASSEALTQGPYNEQFF.

This clonotype showed up just a few times. One end of the junction fails to match germline, which may point to a read error. The chain joins TRBV27 to TRBJ1-5; D not certain. The CDR3 sequence is 12 residues long. Germline lookup yields CDR1 MNHEY and CDR2 SMNVEV (reference sequence). CDR3 loop: CASGLSDQPQHF. The CDR3 nucleotides read TGTGCCAGCGGTTTGAGCGATCAGCCCCAGCATTTT.

The chain couples TRBV6-2 or TRBV6-3 to TRBJ2-1, with TRBD2 matching 7 bases. The CDR3 spans 15 residues. Germline V gene data show CDR1 as MNHEY and CDR2 as SVGEGT. With 0 bases clipped from V and 3 bases from J, the junction kept 2 bases outside the gene matches. CDR3 sequence (DNA): TGTGCCAGCAGTTACTCGCCTAGCGGCTACAATGAGCAGTTCTTC. This translates into CASSYSPSGYNEQFF.

V gene TRBV20-1 combines with J gene TRBJ2-7; D perhaps matches TRBD2 (5 bases). Trimming pared 3 bases from V and 6 bases from J, leaving 12 bases between. The germline CDR1 and CDR2 sequences are DFQATT and SNEGSKA (reference sequence). CDR3 length: 12 amino acids. For the CDR3, the DNA is TGCAGTGCTAGCTCTGGAGGTCGCGAGCAGTACTTC. Translated: CSASSGGREQYF.

This clonotype has a count of ten or more. The CDR3 bases are TGTGCCAGCAGCCCTGACAGGGATGAGCAGTTCTTC. It encodes CASSPDRDEQFF. J is TRBJ2-1 and V is TRBV6-5, with 7 bases fitting TRBD1. Germline V CDR1 and CDR2: MNHEY, SVGAGI. The CDR3 covers 12 residues. The trim removed 6 bases at V and 8 bases at J, leaving 4 bases unmatched.

The rearrangement uses TRBV5-5 and TRBJ2-3; D not resolved. Trimming stripped 0 bases from V and 2 bases from J, with 10 bases between. The CDR3 is 15 residues long. Germline V lookup: CDR1 SGHKS, CDR2 YYEKEE (reference sequence). The CDR3 loop reads CASSLEIGNTDTQYF. The CDR3 DNA is TGTGCCAGCAGCTTGGAAATAGGTAACACAGATACGCAGTATTTT.

A few counts support this clonotype. The chain carries TRBV10-3 and TRBJ1-1; no reliable D call. The CDR3 extends over 11 amino acids. Germline V gene data show CDR1 as ENHRY and CDR2 as SYGVKD. V was clipped by 3 bases and J by 8 bases, with 7 bases between them. The CDR3 sequence is CAISDGFEAFF. The CDR3 bases are TGTGCCATCAGTGACGGATTCGAAGCTTTCTTT.

This clonotype was seen a handful of times. The gene calls are TRBV5-6 and TRBJ2-1; TRBD2 aligns across 14 bases. J lost 0 bases, V lost 2 bases, and 1 base had no gene match. CDR3 size: 17 residues. CDR1 is SGHDT and CDR2 is YYEEEE in the germline V gene. The CDR3 region is CASSFGLAGGSYNEQFF. The DNA of the CDR3 is TGTGCCAGCAGCTTCGGACTAGCGGGAGGCTCCTACAATGAGCAGTTCTTC.

This clonotype came up a few times. V is TRBV15 and J is TRBJ1-1, with no clear D. Trimming pared 3 bases from V and 1 base from J, leaving 3 bases between. The length of the CDR3 is 12 residues. Per the germline V gene, CDR1 is LNHNV and CDR2 is YYDKDF (reference sequence). The CDR3 DNA reads TGTGCCACCAGCAGTGGGAACACTGAAGCTTTCTTT. As protein: CATSSGNTEAFF.

CDR3 nucleotide sequence: TGCAGTGCTAGAATTACAGGGTCCTACGAGCAGTACTTC. This gives the protein CSARITGSYEQYF. The chain links TRBV20-1 to TRBJ2-7, with D maybe TRBD1 (6 bases). CDR1 is DFQATT and CDR2 is SNEGSKA in the germline V gene (reference sequence). There are 13 residues in the CDR3. Trimming removed 2 bases from V and 1 base from J, with 9 bases in between.

This clonotype was counted many times. The chain couples TRBV6-4 to TRBJ2-3; the match to TRBD2 covers 7 bases. V shed 2 bases and J 0 bases; nucleotides not matched to a gene: 2. The CDR3 consists of 15 residues. The germline V gene has CDR1 MRHNA and CDR2 SNTAGT. CDR3 in DNA: TGTGCCAGCAGTGACGGCGGGGGAAGCACAGATACGCAGTATTTT. Its protein product is CASSDGGGSTDTQYF.

A few counts support this clonotype. This sequence joins TRBV25-1 and TRBJ2-7, with TRBD1 identical over 9 bases. Germline CDR1 reads MGHDK; CDR2 reads SYGVNS. There are 14 residues in the CDR3. Trimming cost V 5 bases and J 5 bases; bases outside gene matches: 7. The CDR3 sequence is CASSLMGQGNEQYF. The CDR3 DNA reads as TGTGCCAGCAGTTTAATGGGACAGGGTAACGAGCAGTACTTC.

This chain connects TRBV12-3 or TRBV12-4 to TRBJ2-2, with D unresolved. Trimming stripped 7 bases from V and 3 bases from J, with 6 bases between. This CDR3 has 12 residues. Here the CDR3 DNA reads TGTGCCAGCACCAATTACACCGGGGAGCTGTTTTTT. Encoded protein: CASTNYTGELFF.

The chain links TRBV20-1 to TRBJ1-6, with D possibly TRBD1 on 5 matching bases. Trimming removed 1 base from V and 7 bases from J, with 11 bases in between. The CDR3 runs to 14 residues. The germline CDR1 and CDR2 sequences are DFQATT and SNEGSKA (reference sequence). Here the CDR3 reads CSARGGQENSPLHF. In nucleotides, the CDR3 is TGCAGTGCTAGAGGGGGCCAGGAAAATTCACCCCTCCACTTT.

This clonotype appeared a few times. The J gene is TRBJ2-5, the V gene TRBV5-1; 15 bases match TRBD2. The germline gives CDR1 SGHRS, CDR2 YFSETQ. The CDR3 extends over 16 amino acids. The trim removed 4 bases at V and 4 bases at J, leaving 5 bases unmatched. In nucleotides, the CDR3 is TGCGCCAGCAGCCTCTGGGGACTAGCGGGAGGAGAGACCCAGTACTTC. This translates into CASSLWGLAGGETQYF. Drawing the rest from reference TRBV5-1 and TRBJ2-5, the complete variable domain is KAGVTQTPRYLIKTRGQQVTLSCSPISGHRSVSWYQQTPGQGLQFLFEYFSETQRNKGNFPGRFSGRQFSNSRSEMNVSTLELGDSALYLCASSLWGLAGGETQYFGPGTRLLVL.

This clonotype was observed a handful of times. This sequence joins TRBV20-1 and TRBJ2-1; D ambiguous. V was cut by 0 bases and J by 4 bases, with 7 bases left in between. The CDR3 totals 13 residues. The germline gives CDR1 DFQATT, CDR2 SNEGSKA (reference sequence). This chain's CDR3 is CSAREGSYNEQFF. CDR3 coding DNA: TGCAGTGCTAGAGAGGGCAGTTACAATGAGCAGTTCTTC.

The rearrangement joins TRBV21-1 to TRBJ2-7; the table's TRBD1 call for D was not verified on the DNA. TRBV21-1 is annotated as a pseudogene. CDR3 length equals 15 residues. CDR3 nucleotide sequence: TGTGCCAGCAGCAAAAGATGCACAGGGAACTACGAGCAGTACTTC. Encoded protein: CASSKRCTGNYEQYF.

This clonotype was counted many times. The V gene is TRBV10-2, the J gene TRBJ1-1, with D possibly being TRBD1 (6 bases). The CDR3 is 13 residues long. Germline CDR1 WSHSY, CDR2 SAAADI. The ends were cut back, 7 bases at V and 1 base at J, with 10 bases in the middle. The CDR3 DNA sequence: TGCGCCAGCAACCCGACAGGGAACACTGAAGCTTTCTTT. Protein: CASNPTGNTEAFF.

The chain recombines TRBV5-6 with TRBJ1-5; D perhaps matches TRBD1 (6 bases). Trimming pared 4 bases from V and 4 bases from J, leaving 15 bases between. There are 15 residues in the CDR3. CDR1 and CDR2 (germline): SGHDT, YYEEEE. The chain's CDR3 is CASSPWGGGNQPQHF. Written as DNA, the CDR3 is TGTGCCAGCAGCCCTTGGGGAGGGGGTAATCAGCCCCAGCATTTT.

This clonotype was seen more than once but under ten times. The DNA for the CDR3 is TGCAGCGTTGCGACAGGGAAGGCTACAGATACGCAGTATTTT. This codes for CSVATGKATDTQYF. The chain couples TRBV29-1 to TRBJ2-3, with TRBD1 matching over 7 bases. The CDR3 runs to 14 residues. J was trimmed by 3 bases and V by 4 bases; bases with no gene match: 7. Germline CDR1 and CDR2: SQVTM and ANQGSEA.

This clonotype has only a few counts. The chain is built from TRBV29-1 and TRBJ2-2; the D gene is possibly TRBD2 (5 bases). The CDR3 contains 15 residues. The V end lost 4 bases, the J end lost 1 base, and 13 bases lay between the germline ends. Germline V CDR1 and CDR2: SQVTM, ANQGSEA. The CDR3 spells CSVGSGIGNTGELFF. In nucleotides, the CDR3 is TGCAGCGTTGGTTCCGGGATAGGGAACACCGGGGAGCTGTTTTTT.

The J gene is TRBJ2-2, the V gene TRBV20-1; weak D call: TRBD2 (5 bases). The V gene lost 3 bases and the J gene lost 4 bases, with 6 bases spanning the gap. Germline-derived CDR1 and CDR2 are DFQATT and SNEGSKA (reference sequence). This CDR3 has 12 residues. Here the CDR3 reads CSASEGTGELFF. The CDR3 DNA reads as TGCAGTGCTAGCGAGGGCACCGGGGAGCTGTTTTTT.

This clonotype was observed a handful of times. V and J are TRBV27 and TRBJ1-1, with a possible D match to TRBD1 (6 bases). Trimming cost V 5 bases and J 2 bases, with 12 bases left between them. The germline gives CDR1 MNHEY, CDR2 SMNVEV (reference sequence). CDR3 length: 14 amino acids. CDR3 in DNA: TGTGCCAGCAGTGCGACAGGCCTAAACACTGAAGCTTTCTTT. This sequence encodes CASSATGLNTEAFF.

This chain joins TRBV7-2 and TRBJ2-3, with 13 bases matching TRBD2. Germline CDR1 reads SGHTA; CDR2 reads FQGNSA. V trimming: 6 bases; J trimming: 6 bases; junction bases outside the gene matches: 9. CDR3 length equals 16 residues. Here the CDR3 reads CASRLLLAGGSDTQYF. In DNA form, the CDR3 reads TGTGCCAGCAGACTACTACTAGCGGGAGGGTCGGATACGCAGTATTTT.

This clonotype has only a few counts. V gene TRBV7-9 combines with J gene TRBJ2-2, with 8 bases matching TRBD1. The CDR3 covers 15 residues. V shed 3 bases, J shed 3 bases, and the junction held 3 bases outside the gene matches. Germline V lookup: CDR1 SEHNR, CDR2 FQNEAQ (reference sequence). The CDR3 is CASSFGQGHTGELFF. DNA of the CDR3: TGTGCCAGCAGCTTCGGACAGGGCCACACCGGGGAGCTGTTTTTT.

The chain joins TRBV7-2 to TRBJ2-7, with 15 nucleotides matching TRBD2. Germline V gives CDR1 SGHTA, CDR2 FQGNSA. The CDR3 runs 15 residues. The V segment lost 4 bases and the J segment 6 bases; nucleotides outside the gene matches: 4. The CDR3 DNA follows: TGTGCCAGCAGCTACAGGACTAGCGGGAGGGGCGAGCAGTACTTC. This translates into CASSYRTSGRGEQYF.

This clonotype occurred a few times. The chain links TRBV30 to TRBJ2-7; D is uncertain. The CDR3 is 15 amino acids. V gave up 5 bases and J gave up 0 bases, with 17 bases separating them. Germline-derived CDR1 and CDR2 are GTSNPN and SVGIG (reference sequence). The DNA for the CDR3 is TGTGCCTGGGCCTCGCGTTCCAGGCCCTCCTACGAGCAGTACTTC. It is translated as CAWASRSRPSYEQYF. Looking up the rest from reference TRBV30 and TRBJ2-7 gives the full variable domain: SQTIHQWPATLVQPVGSPLSLECTVEGTSNPNLYWYRQAAGRGLQLLFYSVGIGQISSEVPQNLSASRPQDRQFILSSKKLLLSDSGFYLCAWASRSRPSYEQYFGPGTRLTVT.